What follows is one T cell receptor (beta chain) and its context. The germline V and J ends were trimmed by 1 base and 2 bases, with 14 bases remaining between them. The germline CDR1 and CDR2 sequences are SEHNR and FQNEAQ (reference sequence). The CDR3 is 16 residues long. This entry belongs to a study of blood T cell repertoires in COVID-19. Study-wide context: Acute and convalescent COVID-19 specimens originated in the United States, Italy and Spain. From T cells, B-cell-depleted T cells, or PBMCs came the material, which was cDNA or gDNA.

In the authors' methods: Estimates of nucleated cell counts were drawn from the amplification of reference gene primers. The repertoire was sequenced with immunoSEQ multiplex PCR; TCRdb's copy has only in-frame clones and lacks some. V, J and clone size are taken as reported in that table, and D and trimming were inferred from the DNA itself. Found here are some 96,000 clones, 70% to 90% of them singletons; the top ten hold 9.5% to 15%. The receptor's source is a human donor in a cohort sampled during active COVID-19. The specimen sequenced was peripheral blood. V and J are TRBV7-9 and TRBJ1-2; D gene uncertain. CDR3 bases: TGTGCCAGCAGCTTAGGACTCGTGACGGCGAACTATGGCTACACCTTC. It is translated as CASSLGLVTANYGYTF.